This TCR beta chain was documented in a study of blood T cell repertoires in COVID-19. Whole-study context: The samples span acute and convalescent COVID-19 from the United States, Italy and Spain. Nucleic acid was either cDNA or gDNA, and it came from T cells, B-cell-depleted T cells, or PBMCs.

Trimming shortened V by 4 bases and J by 2 bases, and 15 bases separated the two germline ends. The germline gives CDR1 LNHDA, CDR2 SQIVND (reference sequence). The CDR3 has 15 residues. Authors' data handling: By means of reference gene primer amplification, nucleated cell counts were estimated. Libraries were prepared by immunoSEQ multiplex PCR; TCRdb keeps only in-frame clonotypes and omits some of them. For V, J and clone size, that table is used; D and trimming come from the DNA. The sample carries 95,000 to 150,000 clones, 85% to 90% recorded once. This chain joins TRBV19 and TRBJ2-7; D is possibly TRBD1 (6 bases). Sample: peripheral blood. The clonotype was recovered from a woman in her 70s with acute or convalescent COVID-19. CDR3 DNA: TGTGCCAGTAGTAGATCGCGACAGGAAGCCTACGAGCAGTACTTC. Protein: CASSRSRQEAYEQYF. Full variable domain (remainder filled in from reference TRBV19 and TRBJ2-7): DGGITQSPKYLFRKEGQNVTLSCEQNLNHDAMYWYRQDPGQGLRLIYYSQIVNDFQKGDIAEGYSVSREKKESFPLTVTSAQKNPTAFYLCASSRSRQEAYEQYFGPGTRLTVT.